This TCR beta chain was obtained from a study of T-cell reconstitution after alpha-beta-depleted transplantation in children. During its preparation, the TCRbeta library received unique molecular identifiers. A single record per CDR3 protein comes from TCRdb applying MiXCR to the PCR reads. This table holds about a million distinct CDR3 sequences, 25% to 35% found once. About this clonotype itself: Its antigen is unidentified.

Study conclusions and caveats: Some patients' high day-60 TCRbeta diversity was attributed to recipient cells surviving conditioning. Counts and diversity of T cells one year after transplant came mostly from newly produced T cells.

Germline CDR1 reads MGHDK; CDR2 reads SYGVNS. The CDR3 has 18 residues. With 1 base clipped from V and 3 bases from J, the junction kept 10 bases outside the gene matches. The sample consisted of PBMCs, mostly from graft donor cells, taken 360 days after TCRalphabeta/CD19-depleted stem cell transplant. This TCR came from a boy less than two years old who had a stem cell transplant for SCID, so the T cells may come from the graft donor. The chain employs TRBV25-1 and TRBJ2-2, with 8 bases that match TRBD1. DNA of the CDR3: TGTGCCAGCAGTGAATCGGTCCCTAGGACAGGGTACACCGGGGAGCTGTTTTTT. Protein sequence: CASSESVPRTGYTGELFF.